These 3 T cell receptor beta chains were sequenced from one sample in a study of response to subunit inactivated influenza vaccine. TCRdb redid the calling of the RT-PCR reads with MiXCR, one entry per CDR3 protein. The sample has about 620,000 distinct CDR3 sequences; about 12% are singletons. Sequencing used PBMCs from blood, obtained on the day of vaccination. The receptors come from a middle-aged man who received an inactivated influenza vaccine.

J is TRBJ2-2 and V is TRBV19, with D perhaps matching TRBD2 (6 bases). The ends were cut back, 7 bases at V and 3 bases at J, with 12 bases in the middle. This CDR3 is 14 amino acids long. The germline V gene has CDR1 LNHDA and CDR2 SQIVND (reference sequence). CDR3 region: CASIGGSHTGELFF. CDR3 nucleotides: TGTGCCAGTATTGGGGGGAGCCACACCGGGGAGCTGTTTTTT.

V gene TRBV3-1 combines with J gene TRBJ2-3, with D unresolved. V gave up 1 base and J gave up 0 bases, with 11 bases separating them. The length of the CDR3 is 16 residues. Germline loops: CDR1 LGHDT, CDR2 YNNKEL (reference sequence). This CDR3 is CASSQVRSASTDTQYF. CDR3 in DNA: TGTGCCAGCAGCCAAGTCCGTAGTGCGAGCACAGATACGCAGTATTTT.

This clonotype came up a few times. The chain is built from TRBV7-6 and TRBJ1-3, with D unresolved. Germline CDR1 reads SGHVS; CDR2 reads FNYEAQ. The CDR3 is 12 residues long. V was pared by 4 bases and J by 8 bases, with 9 bases between. The CDR3 is CASSSFMDTIYF. CDR3 coding DNA: TGTGCCAGCAGCTCCTTTATGGACACCATATATTTT.